The 3 T cell receptor beta chains listed next were all sequenced from one sample in a study of tumor-infiltrating lymphocytes in primary liver carcinoma. From approximately 20-30 mg of unsorted bulk tissue, DNA and RNA were co-extracted together. The input was roughly 0.5 ug total RNA; TCR beta cDNA was made from it with a constant-region primer. Library construction for TCR beta comprised three nested multiplex PCR rounds performed with slightly modified ARM-PCR. The first two PCR rounds used TRBV1-TRBV30 primers with a Cbeta primer, approximately 9 cycles each. TCRdb ran MiXCR on the multiplex PCR reads and lists one entry per CDR3 protein. The sample has more than 70,000 distinct CDR3 sequences, around 66% seen once. Sequenced sample: tumor-adjacent normal liver tissue. The receptors stem from a man aged 40-49 years with primary liver carcinoma and hepatitis B virus infection.

A single count supports this clonotype. The chain is built from TRBV11-2 and TRBJ2-7; D ambiguous. CDR1 and CDR2 (germline): SGHAT, FQNNGV. Trimming pared 7 bases from V and 4 bases from J, leaving 14 bases between. CDR3 length equals 13 residues. The CDR3 nucleotides read TGTGCCAGCAACCTCGACAAGGTTTACGAGCAGTACTTC. Amino acid sequence: CASNLDKVYEQYF.

This chain joins TRBV6-6 and TRBJ2-1; the D is unclear. The CDR3 consists of 14 residues. Germline V gene sequence: CDR1 MNHNY, CDR2 SVGAGI (reference sequence). Trimming took off 10 bases at V and 3 bases at J, with 16 bases between the two ends. The CDR3 region has the DNA TGTGCCATCCTGCCTGGAGTTAGCTACAATGAGCAGTTCTTC. It translates to CAILPGVSYNEQFF.

This clonotype has a single count. A much larger clone differs from this one at a single base, so this may be a read error. The chain employs TRBV28 and TRBJ2-3; D might be TRBD1 (6 bases). Germline V gene lookup returns CDR1 MDHEN and CDR2 SYDVKM. CDR3 length equals 17 residues. V lost 5 bases and J 1 base, leaving 19 bases between the germline ends. The CDR3: CASSPAGQGSGTDTQYF. DNA for the CDR3: TGTGCCAGCAGTCCAGCCGGCCAGGGGAGCGGCACAGATACGCAGTATTTT. Full variable domain (missing parts from reference TRBV28 and TRBJ2-3): DVKVTQSSRYLVKRTGEKVFLECVQDMDHENMFWYRQDPGLGLRLIYFSYDVKMKEKGDIPEGYSVSREKKERFSLILESASTNQTSMYLCASSPAGQGSGTDTQYFGPGTRLTVL.